The entry below gives a single T cell receptor (beta chain) sequence along with its context. Its antigen is unidentified. V shed 6 bases and J shed 13 bases, with 33 bases lying between them. The CDR3 totals 18 residues. The germline CDR1 and CDR2 sequences are MNHNS and SASEGT. The TCRbeta library was prepared with unique molecular identifiers. TCRdb processed the PCR reads anew with MiXCR; each CDR3 protein has one entry. The sample has approximately 220,000 distinct CDR3 sequences, approximately 19% seen once; the top ten hold around two fifths. These data come from a study of T-cell reconstitution after alpha-beta-depleted transplantation in children. The study's findings and limits: T-cell numbers and diversity one year post-transplant derived largely from freshly generated T cells.

This sequence joins TRBV6-1 and TRBJ2-2; maybe TRBD2 (6 bases). This TCR came from a male patient aged 2-10 years who had a stem cell transplant for acute lymphoblastic leukemia, so the T cells may come from the graft donor. Sequenced material: PBMCs, mostly from graft donor cells, taken 360 days after TCRalphabeta/CD19-depleted stem cell transplant. CDR3 in amino acids: CASSQPRAPGSHRRGLFF. The CDR3 region has the DNA TGTGCCAGCAGCCAACCCCGGGCTCCGGGCTCTCACCGGAGGGGGCTGTTTTTT.